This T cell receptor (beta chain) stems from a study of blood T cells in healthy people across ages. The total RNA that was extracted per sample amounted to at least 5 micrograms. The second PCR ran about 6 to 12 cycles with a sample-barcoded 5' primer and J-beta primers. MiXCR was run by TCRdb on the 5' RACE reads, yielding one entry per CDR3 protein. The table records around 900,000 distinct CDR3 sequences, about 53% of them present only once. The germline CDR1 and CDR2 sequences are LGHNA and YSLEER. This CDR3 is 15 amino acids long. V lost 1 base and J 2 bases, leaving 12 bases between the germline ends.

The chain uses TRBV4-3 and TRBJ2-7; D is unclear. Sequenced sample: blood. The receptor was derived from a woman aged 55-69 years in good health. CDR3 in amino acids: CASSQVMDLTYEQYF. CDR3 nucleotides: TGCGCCAGCAGCCAAGTTATGGACCTAACCTACGAGCAGTACTTC.